This T cell receptor beta chain was identified in a study of T cell repertoires in ileal Crohn's disease. For the study at large: Median disease duration was roughly 8.5 years; 35% smoked at surgery. Postoperative therapy was given to about half: more than 10 thiopurines, 18 anti-TNF agents.

TCRB immunosequencing input was about 0.55 micrograms of biopsy DNA per sample. Repertoires were generated with immunoSEQ multiplex PCR, while TCRdb's copy carries only in-frame clones and drops some. The sample holds some 6,700 clones, nearly 85% seen once. V gave up 3 bases and J gave up 6 bases, with 12 bases separating them. The CDR3 sequence is 13 residues long. The germline CDR1 and CDR2 sequences are MNHEY and SMNVEV (reference sequence). V is TRBV27 and J is TRBJ2-7; TRBD1 is a possible D gene (5 bases). The TCR comes from an adult with Crohn's disease. The sample comprised ileal tissue. The CDR3 DNA reads as TGTGCCAGCAGTTTTTCCAGGGCTTTCGAGCAGTACTTC. It is translated as CASSFSRAFEQYF.